This T cell receptor (beta chain) is from a study of T-cell reconstitution after alpha-beta-depleted transplantation in children. A TCRbeta library incorporating unique molecular identifiers was prepared. One entry per CDR3 protein results from TCRdb running MiXCR on the PCR reads. The sample contains around 680,000 distinct CDR3 sequences, about 15% of which appear only once. The germline V gene encodes CDR1 MDHEN and CDR2 SYDVKM. Germline trimming cut 6 bases from V and 3 bases from J; bases unmatched to any gene: 11. The CDR3 spans 18 residues. This clonotype has only a few counts. This receptor was obtained from a human donor who donated a stem cell graft to a child with acute myeloid leukemia. This material consisted of PBMCs from the stem cell graft donor, taken from the stem cell graft. The chain recombines TRBV28 with TRBJ2-6; the match to TRBD2 covers 10 bases. CDR3 sequence (DNA): TGTGCCAGCAGAGGGATCCTAGCGGGGGACGGTGGGGCCAACGTCCTGACTTTC. This gives the protein CASRGILAGDGGANVLTF.